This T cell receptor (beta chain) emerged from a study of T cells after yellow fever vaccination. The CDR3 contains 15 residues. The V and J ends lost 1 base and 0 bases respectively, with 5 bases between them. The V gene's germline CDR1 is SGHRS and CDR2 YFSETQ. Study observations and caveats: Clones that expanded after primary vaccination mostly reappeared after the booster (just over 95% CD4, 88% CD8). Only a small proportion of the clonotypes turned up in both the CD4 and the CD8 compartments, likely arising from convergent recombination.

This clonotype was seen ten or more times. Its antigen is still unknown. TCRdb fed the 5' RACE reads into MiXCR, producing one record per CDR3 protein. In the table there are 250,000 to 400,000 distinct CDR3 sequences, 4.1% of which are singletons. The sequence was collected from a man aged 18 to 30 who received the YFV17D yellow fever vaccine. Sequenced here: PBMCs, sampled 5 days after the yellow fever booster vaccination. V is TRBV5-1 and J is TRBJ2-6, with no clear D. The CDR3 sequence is CASSLSSSGANVLTF. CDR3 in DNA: TGCGCCAGCAGCTTGTCTAGCTCTGGGGCCAACGTCCTGACTTTC.